This section outlines one T cell receptor (beta chain) sequence together with its context. The J segment lost 3 bases and the V segment lost 3 bases, leaving 10 bases of the junction unmatched. Germline CDR1 is MDHEN and CDR2 is SYDVKM. The CDR3 is made up of 16 amino acids. Method: immunoSEQ multiplex PCR; TCRdb's copy keeps in-frame clones and lacks some. The repertoire holds some 70,000 clones, with roughly 92% as singletons. These data are taken from a study of PD-1 blockade in classical Hodgkin lymphoma. Described time point: newly diagnosed, previously untreated cHL patient sample. Sequencing was performed on peripheral blood mononuclear cells (PBMCs). The chain employs TRBV28 and TRBJ2-7; 8 bases are a match to TRBD1. The receptor's source is a human donor with classical Hodgkin lymphoma. In DNA, the CDR3 is TGTGCCAGCAGTTTCGGCCCCGGGACAGGATTCTACGAGCAGTACTTC. Translating it yields CASSFGPGTGFYEQYF.